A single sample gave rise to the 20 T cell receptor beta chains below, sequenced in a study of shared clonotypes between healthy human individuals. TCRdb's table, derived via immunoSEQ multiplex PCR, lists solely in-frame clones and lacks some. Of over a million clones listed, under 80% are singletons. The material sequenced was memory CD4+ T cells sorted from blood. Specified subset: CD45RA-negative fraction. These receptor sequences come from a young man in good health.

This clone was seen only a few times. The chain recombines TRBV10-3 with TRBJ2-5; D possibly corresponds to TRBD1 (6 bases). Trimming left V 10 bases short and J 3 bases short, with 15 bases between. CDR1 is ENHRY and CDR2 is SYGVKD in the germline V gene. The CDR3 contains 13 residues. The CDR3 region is CASQPPGEETQYF. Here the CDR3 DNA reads TGTGCCAGCCAACCCCCAGGGGAAGAGACCCAGTACTTC.

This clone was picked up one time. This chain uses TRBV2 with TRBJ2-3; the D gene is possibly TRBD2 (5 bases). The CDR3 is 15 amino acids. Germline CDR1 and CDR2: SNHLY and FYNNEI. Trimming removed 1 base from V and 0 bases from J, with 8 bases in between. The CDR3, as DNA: TGTGCCAGCAGTGAAGGATGGACTAGCACAGATACGCAGTATTTT. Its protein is CASSEGWTSTDTQYF.

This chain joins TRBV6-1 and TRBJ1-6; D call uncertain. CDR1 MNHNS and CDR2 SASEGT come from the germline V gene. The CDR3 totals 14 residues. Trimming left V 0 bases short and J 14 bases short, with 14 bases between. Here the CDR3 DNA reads TGTGCCAGCAGTGAAGCGTCGGGTCCTCAGACCCTCCACTTT. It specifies CASSEASGPQTLHF.

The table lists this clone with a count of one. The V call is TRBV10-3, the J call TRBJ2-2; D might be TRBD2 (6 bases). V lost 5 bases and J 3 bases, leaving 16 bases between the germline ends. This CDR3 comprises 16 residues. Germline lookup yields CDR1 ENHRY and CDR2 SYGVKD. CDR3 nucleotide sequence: TGTGCCATCAGTCCGAGCGGGCGCGGGGACACCGGGGAGCTGTTTTTT. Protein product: CAISPSGRGDTGELFF.

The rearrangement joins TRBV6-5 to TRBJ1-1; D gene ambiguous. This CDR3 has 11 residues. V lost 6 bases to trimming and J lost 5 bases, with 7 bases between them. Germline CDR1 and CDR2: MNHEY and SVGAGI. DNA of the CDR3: TGTGCCAGCAGGGGATGGACTGAAGCTTTCTTT. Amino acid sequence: CASRGWTEAFF.

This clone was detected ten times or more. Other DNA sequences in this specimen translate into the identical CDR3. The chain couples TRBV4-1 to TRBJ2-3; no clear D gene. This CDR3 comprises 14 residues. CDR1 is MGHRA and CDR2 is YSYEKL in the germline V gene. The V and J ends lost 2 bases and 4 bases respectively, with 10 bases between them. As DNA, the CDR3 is TGCGCCAGCAGCCAAACGCTAGACCCAGATACGCAGTATTTT. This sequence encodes CASSQTLDPDTQYF.

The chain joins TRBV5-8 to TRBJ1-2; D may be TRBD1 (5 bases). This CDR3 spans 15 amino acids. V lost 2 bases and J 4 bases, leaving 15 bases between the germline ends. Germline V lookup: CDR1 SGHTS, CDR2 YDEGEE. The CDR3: CASSFRARYLYGYTF. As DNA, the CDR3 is TGTGCCAGCAGCTTCAGGGCCCGATATCTCTATGGCTACACCTTC.

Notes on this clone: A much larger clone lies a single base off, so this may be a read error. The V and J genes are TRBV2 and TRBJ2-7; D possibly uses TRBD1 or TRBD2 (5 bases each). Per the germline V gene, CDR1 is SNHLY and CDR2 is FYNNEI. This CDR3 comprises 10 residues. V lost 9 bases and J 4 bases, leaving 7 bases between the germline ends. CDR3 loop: CASGGYEQYF. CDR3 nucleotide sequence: TGTGCCAGTGGGGGATACGAGCAGTACTTC.

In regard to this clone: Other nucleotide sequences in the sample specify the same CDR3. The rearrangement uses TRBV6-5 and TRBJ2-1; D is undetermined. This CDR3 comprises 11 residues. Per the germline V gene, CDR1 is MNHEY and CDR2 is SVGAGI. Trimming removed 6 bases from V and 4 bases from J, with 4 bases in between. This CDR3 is CASRRYNEQFF. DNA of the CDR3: TGTGCCAGCAGGCGGTACAATGAGCAGTTCTTC.

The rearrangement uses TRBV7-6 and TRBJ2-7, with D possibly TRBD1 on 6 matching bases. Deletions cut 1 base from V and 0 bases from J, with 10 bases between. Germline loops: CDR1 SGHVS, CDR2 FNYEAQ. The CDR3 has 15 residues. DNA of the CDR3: TGTGCCAGCAGCTTAGGCCAGGGGAGCTCCTACGAGCAGTACTTC. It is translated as CASSLGQGSSYEQYF.

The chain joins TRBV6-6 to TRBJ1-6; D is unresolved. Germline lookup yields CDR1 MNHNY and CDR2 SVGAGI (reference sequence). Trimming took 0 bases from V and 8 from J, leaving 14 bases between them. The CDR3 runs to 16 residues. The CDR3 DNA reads TGTGCCAGCAGTTACTCACCAAGGGTAGAGGATTCACCCCTCCACTTT. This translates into CASSYSPRVEDSPLHF.

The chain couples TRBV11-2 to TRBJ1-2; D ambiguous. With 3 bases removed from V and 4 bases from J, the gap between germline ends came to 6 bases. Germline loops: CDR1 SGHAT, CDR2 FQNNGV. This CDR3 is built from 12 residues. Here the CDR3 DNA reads TGTGCCAGCAGCTTCGAGTTCTATGGCTACACCTTC. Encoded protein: CASSFEFYGYTF.

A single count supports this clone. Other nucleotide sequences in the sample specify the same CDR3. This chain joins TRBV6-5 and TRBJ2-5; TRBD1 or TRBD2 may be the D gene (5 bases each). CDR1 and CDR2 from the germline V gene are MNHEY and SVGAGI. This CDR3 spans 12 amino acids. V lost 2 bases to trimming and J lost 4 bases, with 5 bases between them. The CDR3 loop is CASSYGGETQYF. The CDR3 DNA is TGTGCCAGCAGTTACGGGGGAGAGACCCAGTACTTC.

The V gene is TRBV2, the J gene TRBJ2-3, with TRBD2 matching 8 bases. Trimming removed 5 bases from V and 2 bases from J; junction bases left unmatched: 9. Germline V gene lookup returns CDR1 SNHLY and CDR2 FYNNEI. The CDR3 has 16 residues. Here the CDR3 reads CASSPPSGGTTDTQYF. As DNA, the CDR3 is TGTGCCAGCAGTCCCCCCTCGGGGGGGACCACAGATACGCAGTATTTT.

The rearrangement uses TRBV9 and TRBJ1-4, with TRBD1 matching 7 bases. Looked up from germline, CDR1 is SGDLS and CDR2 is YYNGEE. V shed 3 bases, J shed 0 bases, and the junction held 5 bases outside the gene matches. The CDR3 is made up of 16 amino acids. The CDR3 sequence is CASSASQGATNEKLFF. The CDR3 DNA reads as TGTGCCAGCAGCGCGAGCCAGGGGGCAACTAATGAAAAACTGTTTTTT. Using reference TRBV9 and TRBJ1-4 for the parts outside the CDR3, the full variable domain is DSGVTQTPKHLITATGQRVTLRCSPRSGDLSVYWYQQSLDQGLQFLIQYYNGEERAKGNILERFSAQQFPDLHSELNLSSLELGDSALYFCASSASQGATNEKLFFGSGTQLSVL.

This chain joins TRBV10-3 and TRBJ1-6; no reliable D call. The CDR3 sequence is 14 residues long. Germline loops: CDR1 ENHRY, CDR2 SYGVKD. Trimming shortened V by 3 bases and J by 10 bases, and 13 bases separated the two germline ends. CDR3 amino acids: CAISELQVGSPLHF. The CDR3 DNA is TGTGCCATCAGTGAACTTCAGGTCGGGTCACCCCTCCACTTT.

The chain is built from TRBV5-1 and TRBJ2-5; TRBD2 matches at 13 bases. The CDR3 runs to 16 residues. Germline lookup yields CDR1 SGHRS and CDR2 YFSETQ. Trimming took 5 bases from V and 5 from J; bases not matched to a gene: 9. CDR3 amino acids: CASRWGTSGTGETQYF. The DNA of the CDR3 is TGCGCCAGCAGATGGGGGACTAGCGGGACTGGGGAGACCCAGTACTTC. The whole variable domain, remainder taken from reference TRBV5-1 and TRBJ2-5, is KAGVTQTPRYLIKTRGQQVTLSCSPISGHRSVSWYQQTPGQGLQFLFEYFSETQRNKGNFPGRFSGRQFSNSRSEMNVSTLELGDSALYLCASRWGTSGTGETQYFGPGTRLLVL.

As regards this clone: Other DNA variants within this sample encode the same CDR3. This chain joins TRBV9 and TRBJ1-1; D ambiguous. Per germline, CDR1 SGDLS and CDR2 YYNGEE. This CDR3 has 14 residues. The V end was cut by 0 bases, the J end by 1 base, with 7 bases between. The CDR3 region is CASSVGGENTEAFF. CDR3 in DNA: TGTGCCAGCAGCGTAGGGGGAGAGAACACTGAAGCTTTCTTT.

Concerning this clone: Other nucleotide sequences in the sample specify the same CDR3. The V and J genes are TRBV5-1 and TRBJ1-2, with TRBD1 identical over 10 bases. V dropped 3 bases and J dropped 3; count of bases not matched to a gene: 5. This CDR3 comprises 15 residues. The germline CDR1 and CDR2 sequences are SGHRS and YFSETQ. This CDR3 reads CASSSKTGGDYGYTF. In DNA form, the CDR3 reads TGCGCCAGCAGCTCTAAGACAGGGGGCGACTATGGCTACACCTTC.

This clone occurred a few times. The CDR3 protein is CASSRTSGGPTDTQYF. In DNA, the CDR3 is TGCGCCAGCAGTCGGACTAGCGGGGGGCCTACAGATACGCAGTATTTT. The chain has TRBV10-1 and TRBJ2-3; 14 bases are a match to TRBD2. The CDR3 extends over 16 amino acids. Germline V gives CDR1 WNHNN, CDR2 SYGVQD (reference sequence). Trimming at V came to 5 bases and at J to 3 bases, leaving 4 bases not matched to a gene.